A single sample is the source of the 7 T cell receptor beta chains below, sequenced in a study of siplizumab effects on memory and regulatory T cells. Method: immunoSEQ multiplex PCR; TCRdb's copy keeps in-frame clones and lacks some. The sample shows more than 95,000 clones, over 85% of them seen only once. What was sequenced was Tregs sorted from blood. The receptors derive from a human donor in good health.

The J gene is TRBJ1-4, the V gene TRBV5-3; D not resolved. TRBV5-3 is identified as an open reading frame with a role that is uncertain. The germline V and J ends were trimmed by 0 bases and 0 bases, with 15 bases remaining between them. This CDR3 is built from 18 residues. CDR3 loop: CARSLAVEELTTNEKLFF. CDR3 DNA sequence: TGTGCCAGAAGCTTGGCCGTCGAGGAGTTAACAACTAATGAAAAACTGTTTTTT.

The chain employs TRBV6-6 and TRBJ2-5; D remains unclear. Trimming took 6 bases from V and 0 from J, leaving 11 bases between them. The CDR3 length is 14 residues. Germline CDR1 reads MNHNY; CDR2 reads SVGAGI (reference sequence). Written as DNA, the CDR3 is TGTGCCAGCAGCCATTTCTTGTACCAAGAGACCCAGTACTTC. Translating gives CASSHFLYQETQYF.

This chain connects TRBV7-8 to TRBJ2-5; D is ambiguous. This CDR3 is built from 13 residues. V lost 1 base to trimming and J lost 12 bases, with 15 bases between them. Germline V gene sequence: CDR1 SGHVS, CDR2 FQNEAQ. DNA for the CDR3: TGTGCCAGCAGCTTAGGAGTGCGGAACAGAAAGTACTTC. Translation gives CASSLGVRNRKYF.

CDR3 amino acids: CASSKRTGCSQSNEQYF. The CDR3 DNA is TGTGCCAGCAGCAAAAGGACAGGGTGCAGTCAATCCAACGAGCAGTACTTC. This chain connects TRBV21-1 to TRBJ2-7; TRBD1, as called in the table, went unchecked against the DNA. TRBV21-1 is designated a pseudogene. The CDR3 length is 17 residues.

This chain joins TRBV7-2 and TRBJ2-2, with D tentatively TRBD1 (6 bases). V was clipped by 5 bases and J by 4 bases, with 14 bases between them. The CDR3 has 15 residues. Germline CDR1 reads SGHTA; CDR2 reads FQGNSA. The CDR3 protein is CASSRGGRPTGELFF. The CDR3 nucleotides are TGTGCCAGCAGCCGAGGGGGACGGCCCACCGGGGAGCTGTTTTTT.

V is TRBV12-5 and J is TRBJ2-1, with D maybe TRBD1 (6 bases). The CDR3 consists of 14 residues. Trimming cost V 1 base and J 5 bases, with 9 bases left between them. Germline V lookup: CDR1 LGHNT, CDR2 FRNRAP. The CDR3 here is CASGLGTENNEQFF. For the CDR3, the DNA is TGTGCTAGTGGTTTGGGGACAGAGAACAATGAGCAGTTCTTC.

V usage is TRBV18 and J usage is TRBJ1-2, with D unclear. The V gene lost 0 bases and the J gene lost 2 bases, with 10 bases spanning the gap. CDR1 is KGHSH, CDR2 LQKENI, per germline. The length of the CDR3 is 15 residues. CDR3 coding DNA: TGTGCCAGCTCACCACCGCTGCTATTGAACTATGGCTACACCTTC. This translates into CASSPPLLLNYGYTF.